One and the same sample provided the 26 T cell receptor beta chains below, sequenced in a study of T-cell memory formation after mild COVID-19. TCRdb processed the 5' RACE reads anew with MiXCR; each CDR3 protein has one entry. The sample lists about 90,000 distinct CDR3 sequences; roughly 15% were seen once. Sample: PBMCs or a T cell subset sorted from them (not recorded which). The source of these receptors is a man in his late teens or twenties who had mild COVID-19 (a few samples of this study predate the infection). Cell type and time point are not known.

DNA for the CDR3: TGTGCCAGTAGTAGGGGGGCGGATGAGCAGTTCTTC. Translation gives CASSRGADEQFF. The genes are TRBV19 and TRBJ2-1; D assignment may be TRBD1 or TRBD2 (6 bases each). The V gene lost 4 bases and the J gene lost 8 bases, with 9 bases spanning the gap. Germline loops: CDR1 LNHDA, CDR2 SQIVND (reference sequence). The CDR3 sequence is 12 residues long.

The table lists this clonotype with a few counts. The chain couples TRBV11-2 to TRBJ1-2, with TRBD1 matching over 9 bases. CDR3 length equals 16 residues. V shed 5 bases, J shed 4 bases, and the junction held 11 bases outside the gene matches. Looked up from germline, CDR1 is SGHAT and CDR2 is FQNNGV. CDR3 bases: TGTGCCAGCAGCCAGAGGGGACAGGGACGGGGCTATGGCTACACCTTC. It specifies CASSQRGQGRGYGYTF.

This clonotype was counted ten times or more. Here the CDR3 DNA reads TGTGCCAGCAGCCCCCCGGCGGAAGGCACAGATACGCAGTATTTT. As protein: CASSPPAEGTDTQYF. The chain links TRBV4-2 to TRBJ2-3, with no clear D. This CDR3 region has 15 residues. CDR1 is LGHNA, CDR2 YNFKEQ, per germline. The germline V and J ends were trimmed by 4 bases and 1 base, with 12 bases remaining between them.

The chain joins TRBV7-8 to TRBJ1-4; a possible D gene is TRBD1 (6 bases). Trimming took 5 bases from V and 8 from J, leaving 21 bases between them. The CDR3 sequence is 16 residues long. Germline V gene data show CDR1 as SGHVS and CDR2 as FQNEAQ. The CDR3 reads CASSPRQERVPEKLFF. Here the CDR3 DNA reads TGTGCCAGCAGCCCACGACAGGAGAGGGTCCCGGAAAAACTGTTTTTT. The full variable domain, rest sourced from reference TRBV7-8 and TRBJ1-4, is GAGVSQSPRYKVAKRGQDVALRCDPISGHVSLFWYQQALGQGPEFLTYFQNEAQLDKSGLPSDRFFAERPEGSVSTLKIQRTQQEDSAVYLCASSPRQERVPEKLFFGSGTQLSVL.

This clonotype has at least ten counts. In DNA form, the CDR3 reads TGTGCCAGCATCGGGGATAGCAATCAGCCCCAGCATTTT. This translates into CASIGDSNQPQHF. V usage is TRBV6-6 and J usage is TRBJ1-5; D unresolved. CDR1 is MNHNY and CDR2 is SVGAGI in the germline V gene (reference sequence). This CDR3 contains 13 residues. The germline V and J ends were trimmed by 7 bases and 0 bases, with 7 bases remaining between them.

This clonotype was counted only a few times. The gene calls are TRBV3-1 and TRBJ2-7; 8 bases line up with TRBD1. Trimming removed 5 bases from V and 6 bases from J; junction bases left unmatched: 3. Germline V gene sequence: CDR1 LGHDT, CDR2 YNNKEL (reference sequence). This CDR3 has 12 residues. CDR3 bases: TGTGCCAGCAGCTCACAGGGGGGCGAGCAGTACGTC. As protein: CASSSQGGEQYV.

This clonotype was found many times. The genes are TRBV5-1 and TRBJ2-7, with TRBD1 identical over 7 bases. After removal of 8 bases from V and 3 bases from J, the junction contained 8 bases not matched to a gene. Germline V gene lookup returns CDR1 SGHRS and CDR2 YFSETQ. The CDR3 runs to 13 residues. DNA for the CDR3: TGCGCCAGTAGAGGGACAGTAGACTACGAGCAGTACTTC. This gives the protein CASRGTVDYEQYF.

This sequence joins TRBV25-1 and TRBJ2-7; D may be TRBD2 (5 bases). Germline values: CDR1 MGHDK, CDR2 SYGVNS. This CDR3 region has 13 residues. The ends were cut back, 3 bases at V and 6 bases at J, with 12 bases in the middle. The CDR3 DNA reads TGTGCCAGCAGTGAGGGGTCGGCGGGCGAGCAGTACGTC. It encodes CASSEGSAGEQYV.

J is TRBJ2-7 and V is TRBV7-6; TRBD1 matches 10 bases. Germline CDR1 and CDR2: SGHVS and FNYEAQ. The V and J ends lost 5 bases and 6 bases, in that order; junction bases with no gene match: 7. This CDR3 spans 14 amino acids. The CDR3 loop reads CASSNWDRGGEQYV. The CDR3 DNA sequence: TGTGCCAGCAGCAACTGGGACAGGGGAGGCGAGCAGTACGTC.

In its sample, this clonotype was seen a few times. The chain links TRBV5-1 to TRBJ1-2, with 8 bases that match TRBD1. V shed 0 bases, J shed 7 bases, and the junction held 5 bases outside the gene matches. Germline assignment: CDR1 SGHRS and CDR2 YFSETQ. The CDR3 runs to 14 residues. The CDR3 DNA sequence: TGCGCCAGCAGCTTGGGCCAGGGGGCGAGTGGCTACACCTTC. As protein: CASSLGQGASGYTF.

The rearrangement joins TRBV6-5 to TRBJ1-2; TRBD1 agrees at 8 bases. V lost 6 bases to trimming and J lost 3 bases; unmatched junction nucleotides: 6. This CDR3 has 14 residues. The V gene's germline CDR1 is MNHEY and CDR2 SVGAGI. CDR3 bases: TGTGCCAGCAGAGTGACAGGGGTTGACTATGGCTACACCTTC. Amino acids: CASRVTGVDYGYTF.

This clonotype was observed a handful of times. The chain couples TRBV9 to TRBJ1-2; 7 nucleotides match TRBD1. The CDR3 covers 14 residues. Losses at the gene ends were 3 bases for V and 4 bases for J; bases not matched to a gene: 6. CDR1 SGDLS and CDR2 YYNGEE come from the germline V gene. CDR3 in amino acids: CASSGDSQTYGYTF. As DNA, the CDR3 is TGTGCCAGCAGCGGGGACAGTCAGACCTATGGCTACACCTTC.

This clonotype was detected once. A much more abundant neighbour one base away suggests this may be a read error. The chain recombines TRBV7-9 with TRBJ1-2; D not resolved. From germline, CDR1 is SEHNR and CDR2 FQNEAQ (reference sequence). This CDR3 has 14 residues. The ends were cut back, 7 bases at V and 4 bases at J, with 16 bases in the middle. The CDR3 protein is CASTNPLEGYGYTF. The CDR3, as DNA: TGTGCCAGCACCAACCCCTTAGAGGGCTATGGCTACACCTTC.

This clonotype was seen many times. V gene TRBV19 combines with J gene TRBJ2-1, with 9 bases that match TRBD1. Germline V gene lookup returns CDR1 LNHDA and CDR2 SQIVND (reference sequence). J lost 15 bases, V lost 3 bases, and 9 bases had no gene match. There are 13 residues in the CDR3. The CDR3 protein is CASSIGSGTGSFF. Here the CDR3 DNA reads TGTGCCAGTAGTATTGGCTCCGGGACAGGGTCGTTCTTC.

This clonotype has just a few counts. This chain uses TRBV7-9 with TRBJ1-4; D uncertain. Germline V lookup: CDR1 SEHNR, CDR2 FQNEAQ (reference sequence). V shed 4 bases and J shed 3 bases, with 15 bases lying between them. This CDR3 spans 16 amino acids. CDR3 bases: TGTGCCAGCAGCTCAGTGAGGGCGGTTGCTAATGAAAAACTGTTTTTT. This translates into CASSSVRAVANEKLFF.

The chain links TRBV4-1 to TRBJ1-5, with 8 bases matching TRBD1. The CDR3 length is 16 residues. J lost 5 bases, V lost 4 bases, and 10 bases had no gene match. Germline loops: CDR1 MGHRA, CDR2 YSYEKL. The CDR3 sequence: CASSPGQGRVDQPQHF. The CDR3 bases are TGCGCCAGCAGCCCAGGACAGGGTAGGGTCGATCAGCCCCAGCATTTT.

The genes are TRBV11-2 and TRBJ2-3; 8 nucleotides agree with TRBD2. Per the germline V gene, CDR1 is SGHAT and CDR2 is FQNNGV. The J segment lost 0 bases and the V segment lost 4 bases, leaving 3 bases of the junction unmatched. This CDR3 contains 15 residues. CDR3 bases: TGTGCCAGCAGCTACCGCGGGGGGAGCACAGATACGCAGTATTTT. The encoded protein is CASSYRGGSTDTQYF. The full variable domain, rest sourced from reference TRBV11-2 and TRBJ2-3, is EAGVAQSPRYKIIEKRQSVAFWCNPISGHATLYWYQQILGQGPKLLIQFQNNGVVDDSQLPKDRFSAERLKGVDSTLKIQPAKLEDSAVYLCASSYRGGSTDTQYFGPGTRLTVL.

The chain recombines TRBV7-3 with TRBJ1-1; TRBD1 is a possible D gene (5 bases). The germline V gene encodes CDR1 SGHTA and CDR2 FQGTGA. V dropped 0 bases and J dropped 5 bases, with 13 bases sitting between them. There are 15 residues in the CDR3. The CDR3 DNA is TGTGCCAGCAGCTTAACCCCCGGACACACGACTGAAGCTTTCTTT. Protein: CASSLTPGHTTEAFF.

The CDR3, as DNA: TGTGCCAGCAGCGTAGGGGGCACAGATACGCAGTATTTT. It translates to CASSVGGTDTQYF. The genes are TRBV9 and TRBJ2-3; D is uncertain. The CDR3 spans 13 residues. Trimming took 0 bases from V and 1 from J, leaving 3 bases between them. The germline V gene has CDR1 SGDLS and CDR2 YYNGEE. Filled out from reference TRBV9 and TRBJ2-3, the complete variable domain reads DSGVTQTPKHLITATGQRVTLRCSPRSGDLSVYWYQQSLDQGLQFLIQYYNGEERAKGNILERFSAQQFPDLHSELNLSSLELGDSALYFCASSVGGTDTQYFGPGTRLTVL.

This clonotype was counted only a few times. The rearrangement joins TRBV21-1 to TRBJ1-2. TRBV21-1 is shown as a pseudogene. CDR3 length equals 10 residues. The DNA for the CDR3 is TGTGCCAGCAGCAAAGACCCCTACACCTTC. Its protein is CASSKDPYTF.

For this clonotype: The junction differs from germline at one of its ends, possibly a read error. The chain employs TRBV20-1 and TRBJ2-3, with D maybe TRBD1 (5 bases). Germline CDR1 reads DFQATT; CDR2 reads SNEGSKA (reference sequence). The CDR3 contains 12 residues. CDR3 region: CSAPGSADTKYF. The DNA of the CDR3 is TGCAGTGCTCCAGGGTCCGCAGATACGAAGTATTTT.

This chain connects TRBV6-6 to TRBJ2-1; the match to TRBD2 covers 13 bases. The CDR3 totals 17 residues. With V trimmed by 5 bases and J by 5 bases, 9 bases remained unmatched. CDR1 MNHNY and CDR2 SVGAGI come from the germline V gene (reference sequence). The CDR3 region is CASSLDGTSGTNNEQFF. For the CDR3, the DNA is TGTGCCAGCAGTCTCGACGGGACTAGCGGGACCAACAATGAGCAGTTCTTC.

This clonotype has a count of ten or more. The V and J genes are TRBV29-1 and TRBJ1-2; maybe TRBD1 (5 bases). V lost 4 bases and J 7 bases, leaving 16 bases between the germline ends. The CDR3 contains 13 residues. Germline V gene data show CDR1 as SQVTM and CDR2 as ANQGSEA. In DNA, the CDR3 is TGCAGCGTTGTCGGGACGGACGATCCTGGCTACACCTTC. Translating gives CSVVGTDDPGYTF.

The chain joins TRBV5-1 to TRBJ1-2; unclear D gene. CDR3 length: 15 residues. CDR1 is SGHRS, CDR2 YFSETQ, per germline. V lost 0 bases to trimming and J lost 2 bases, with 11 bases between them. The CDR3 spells CASSLAPLANYGYTF. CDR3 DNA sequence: TGCGCCAGCAGCTTGGCCCCACTCGCCAACTATGGCTACACCTTC.

CDR3 in amino acids: CASAAGRSTDTQYF. CDR3 coding DNA: TGTGCCAGCGCTGCAGGGCGGAGCACAGATACGCAGTATTTT. This chain connects TRBV6-2 or TRBV6-3 to TRBJ2-3; tentatively, D is TRBD1 (5 bases). This CDR3 spans 14 amino acids. The germline CDR1 and CDR2 sequences are MNHEY and SVGEGT. The V end was cut by 8 bases, the J end by 0 bases, with 12 bases between.

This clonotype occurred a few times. The CDR3 here is CASSLGTLINQPQHF. The CDR3 region has the DNA TGTGCCAGCAGTTTGGGGACTCTTATTAATCAGCCCCAGCATTTT. The chain has TRBV28 and TRBJ1-5, with D possibly matching TRBD1 (5 bases). The CDR3 is made up of 15 amino acids. Germline V CDR1 and CDR2: MDHEN, SYDVKM. Trimming left V 3 bases short and J 4 bases short, with 13 bases between.